This TCR beta chain was identified in a study of blood T cell repertoires in COVID-19. Overall study context: Samples taken during acute and convalescent COVID-19 were collected in the United States, Italy and Spain. Sources were T cells, B-cell-depleted T cells, or PBMCs; the material itself was cDNA or gDNA.

The V end lost 2 bases, the J end lost 4 bases, and 15 bases lay between the germline ends. CDR1 is MNHNS, CDR2 SASEGT, per germline. There are 16 residues in the CDR3. Original processing methods: Reference gene primer amplification in the assay estimated nucleated cell counts. Generated by immunoSEQ multiplex PCR, the TCRdb table keeps only in-frame clones and is missing some. V and J calls and clone size are those listed in that table; D and trimming were worked out from the DNA. The sample lists around 86,000 clones; about 85% were seen once. The chain has TRBV6-1 and TRBJ1-5; TRBD1 might be the D (6 bases). The TCR sequence derives from a human donor in a cohort sampled during active COVID-19. Sequencing was performed on peripheral blood. The CDR3 sequence is CASSEWAGGGNQPQHF. The CDR3 bases are TGTGCCAGCAGTGAATGGGCGGGAGGGGGTAATCAGCCCCAGCATTTT.